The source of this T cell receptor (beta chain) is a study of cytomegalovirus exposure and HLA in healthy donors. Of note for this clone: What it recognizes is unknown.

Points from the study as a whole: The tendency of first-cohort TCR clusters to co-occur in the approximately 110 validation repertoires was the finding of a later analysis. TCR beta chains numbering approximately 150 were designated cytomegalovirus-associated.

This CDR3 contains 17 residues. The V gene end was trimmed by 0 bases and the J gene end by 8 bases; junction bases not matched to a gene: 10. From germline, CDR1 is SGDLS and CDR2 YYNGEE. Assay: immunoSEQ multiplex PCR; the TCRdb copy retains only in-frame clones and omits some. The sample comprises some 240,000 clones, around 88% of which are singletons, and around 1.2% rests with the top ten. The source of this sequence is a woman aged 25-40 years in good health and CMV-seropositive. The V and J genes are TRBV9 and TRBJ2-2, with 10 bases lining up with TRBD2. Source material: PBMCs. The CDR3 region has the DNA TGTGCCAGCAGCGTAGGGACTAGCGGTTTCCTAGGAGGGGAGCTGTTTTTT. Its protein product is CASSVGTSGFLGGELFF.